The 29 T cell receptor beta chains listed next were all sequenced from one sample in a study of vaccination and CD4 T cells after COVID-19. Sequencing of cultured CD4+ T cell DNA used the Oncomine TCR Beta short-read assay. TCRdb passed the PCR reads through MiXCR, listing each CDR3 protein once. The table lists 8,500 to 10,000 distinct CDR3 sequences, 45% to 60% of them singletons. Treatment denoted: roughly nine-day PBMC culture with coronavirus spike peptide pools or control peptides (ViraFEST assay). These receptors lack a known antigen. The sequenced sample consisted of CD4+ T cells from blood, cultured in vitro. These receptor sequences come from a human donor who had recovered from COVID-19.

The chain links TRBV19 to TRBJ2-5; TRBD1 or TRBD2 may be the D gene (6 bases each). The V end lost 5 bases, the J end lost 3 bases, and 19 bases lay between the germline ends. This CDR3 is built from 16 residues. The germline CDR1 and CDR2 sequences are LNHDA and SQIVND (reference sequence). In DNA, the CDR3 is TGTGCCAGTAGTTTACAGACAGGAGGGGGGAAAGAGACCCAGTACTTC. Protein product: CASSLQTGGGKETQYF.

The chain recombines TRBV10-1 with TRBJ1-6, with unresolved D. Germline V gives CDR1 WNHNN, CDR2 SYGVQD (reference sequence). The CDR3 length is 13 residues. Between the trimmed V and J ends, which lost 10 bases and 6 bases, there was a span of 13 bases. CDR3 coding DNA: TGCGCCACCGGGTCGGACGTTAATTCACCCCTCCACTTT. Residues: CATGSDVNSPLHF.

The chain carries TRBV27 and TRBJ1-4; a possible D gene is TRBD1 (6 bases). Germline V gene sequence: CDR1 MNHEY, CDR2 SMNVEV (reference sequence). This CDR3 comprises 14 residues. V gave up 6 bases and J gave up 7 bases, with 15 bases separating them. DNA for the CDR3: TGTGCCAGCAGATTACAGGGAGGAGCTGAAAAACTGTTTTTT. Residues: CASRLQGGAEKLFF.

This clonotype was recorded a few times. The J gene is TRBJ1-2, the V gene TRBV30; 9 bases are a match to TRBD1. V dropped 5 bases and J dropped 13; count of bases not matched to a gene: 11. The germline CDR1 and CDR2 sequences are GTSNPN and SVGIG (reference sequence). This CDR3 region has 12 residues. This chain's CDR3 is CAWSTGTGTLTF. CDR3 DNA sequence: TGTGCCTGGTCAACCGGGACAGGGACCCTCACCTTC. The whole variable domain, filled in from reference TRBV30 and TRBJ1-2, reads SQTIHQWPATLVQPVGSPLSLECTVEGTSNPNLYWYRQAAGRGLQLLFYSVGIGQISSEVPQNLSASRPQDRQFILSSKKLLLSDSGFYLCAWSTGTGTLTFGSGTRLTVV.

The chain uses TRBV2 and TRBJ2-7, with TRBD2 matching 14 bases. Germline V gene sequence: CDR1 SNHLY, CDR2 FYNNEI. CDR3 size: 16 residues. V was pared by 0 bases and J by 4 bases, with 2 bases of the junction left unmatched. The CDR3 nucleotides read TGTGCCAGCAGTGAAGCCCGACTAGCGGGAGGGTACGAGCAGTACTTC. This encodes CASSEARLAGGYEQYF.

V usage is TRBV7-9 and J usage is TRBJ2-2; 12 nucleotides match TRBD2. Losses at the gene ends were 8 bases for V and 6 bases for J; bases not matched to a gene: 7. CDR3 length: 15 amino acids. The germline CDR1 and CDR2 sequences are SEHNR and FQNEAQ (reference sequence). The CDR3 sequence: CASVPGLAGSGELFF. The CDR3 DNA is TGTGCCAGCGTACCGGGACTAGCGGGTTCCGGGGAGCTGTTTTTT.

This chain connects TRBV19 to TRBJ1-1; weak D call: TRBD1 (5 bases). V shed 4 bases and J shed 4 bases, with 19 bases lying between them. Germline CDR1 is LNHDA and CDR2 is SQIVND (reference sequence). This CDR3 comprises 16 residues. The CDR3 here is CASSRALDSGSTEAFF. Written as DNA, the CDR3 is TGTGCCAGTAGTAGGGCCTTAGACAGTGGGAGCACTGAAGCTTTCTTT.

The V gene is TRBV20-1, the J gene TRBJ1-1, with 7 bases identical to TRBD1. This CDR3 has 12 amino acids. Germline V lookup: CDR1 DFQATT, CDR2 SNEGSKA (reference sequence). V lost 2 bases, J lost 8 bases, and 5 bases stayed unmatched. CDR3 region: CSARPWGQEAFF. The CDR3 coding sequence is TGCAGTGCTAGACCATGGGGACAGGAAGCTTTCTTT.

This clonotype has a handful of counts. In DNA form, the CDR3 reads TGTGCCAGCAGAACTATCGGACAAGGCAGCTCCTACGAGCAGTACTTC. As protein: CASRTIGQGSSYEQYF. The J gene is TRBJ2-7, the V gene TRBV6-1; tentatively, D is TRBD1 (5 bases). Trimming stripped 6 bases from V and 0 bases from J, with 18 bases between. The CDR3 runs 16 residues. Germline V gene data show CDR1 as MNHNS and CDR2 as SASEGT.

The chain combines TRBV20-1 with TRBJ1-1; D is possibly TRBD1 (5 bases). There are 14 residues in the CDR3. V was shortened by 2 bases and J by 1 base, with 11 bases between the two germline ends. Germline V gene sequence: CDR1 DFQATT, CDR2 SNEGSKA (reference sequence). Here the CDR3 DNA reads TGCAGTGCTAGAATGAGAAGGGGGAACACTGAAGCTTTCTTT. Encoded protein: CSARMRRGNTEAFF.

This clonotype turned up a few times. V usage is TRBV12-3 or TRBV12-4 and J usage is TRBJ1-6, with TRBD1 as a possible D gene (5 bases). The ends were cut back, 3 bases at V and 11 bases at J, with 14 bases in the middle. The CDR3 length is 14 residues. The CDR3 is CASSLGGIRAPLHF. The CDR3, as DNA: TGTGCCAGCAGTTTGGGGGGGATCAGGGCACCCCTCCACTTT.

This rearrangement joins TRBV20-1 to TRBJ2-1; the D gene is possibly TRBD2 (5 bases). Deletions cut 3 bases from V and 0 bases from J, with 12 bases between. CDR1 and CDR2 from the germline V gene are DFQATT and SNEGSKA (reference sequence). The CDR3 spans 15 residues. CDR3 in amino acids: CSARLAPNSYNEQFF. The CDR3 DNA reads TGCAGTGCTAGGCTAGCACCCAACTCCTACAATGAGCAGTTCTTC.

This clonotype occurred a few times. This rearrangement joins TRBV15 to TRBJ1-5; TRBD1 matches 11 bases. After removal of 1 base from V and 5 bases from J, the junction contained 7 bases not matched to a gene. Germline V CDR1 and CDR2: LNHNV, YYDKDF (reference sequence). The CDR3 runs 17 residues. CDR3 nucleotides: TGTGCCACCAGCAGAGGAACCCGGACAGGGGGCGATCAGCCCCAGCATTTT. Translated: CATSRGTRTGGDQPQHF.

CDR3 DNA: TGTGCCAGCCGCCCCGCTGGAACGGGAATTTACGAGCAGTACTTC. Its protein is CASRPAGTGIYEQYF. The chain links TRBV27 to TRBJ2-7; maybe TRBD2 (5 bases). CDR1 and CDR2 from the germline V gene are MNHEY and SMNVEV (reference sequence). The CDR3 length is 15 residues. Trimming removed 8 bases at V and 4 bases at J, with 21 bases between.

The V and J genes are TRBV20-1 and TRBJ2-1; weak D call: TRBD2 (5 bases). Germline CDR1 DFQATT, CDR2 SNEGSKA (reference sequence). Trimming removed 3 bases at V and 7 bases at J, with 10 bases between. This CDR3 has 12 residues. CDR3 amino acids: CSASDRGNEQFF. The CDR3 DNA follows: TGCAGTGCTAGTGATCGGGGAAATGAGCAGTTCTTC.

By its share, this clonotype is medium-sized. The V call is TRBV19, the J call TRBJ2-7; TRBD1 matches 8 bases. Trimming cost V 2 bases and J 6 bases; bases outside gene matches: 12. The CDR3 runs to 16 residues. Looked up from germline, CDR1 is LNHDA and CDR2 is SQIVND (reference sequence). The CDR3 DNA reads TGTGCCAGTAGTATACGCCCCATAGGACAGGGCGGCGAGCAGTACTTC. Protein: CASSIRPIGQGGEQYF.

The chain has TRBV3-1 and TRBJ2-5; unclear D gene. This CDR3 is built from 16 residues. CDR1 is LGHDT, CDR2 YNNKEL, per germline (reference sequence). Trimming took off 1 base at V and 5 bases at J, with 17 bases between the two ends. This chain's CDR3 is CASSQATAFSTETQYF. In DNA, the CDR3 is TGTGCCAGCAGCCAAGCGACTGCCTTCTCCACGGAGACCCAGTACTTC.

The chain recombines TRBV19 with TRBJ2-3; D could derive from TRBD1 or TRBD2 (5 bases each). This CDR3 spans 13 amino acids. Germline V gives CDR1 LNHDA, CDR2 SQIVND (reference sequence). The V end lost 5 bases, the J end lost 0 bases, and 6 bases lay between the germline ends. CDR3 sequence reads: CASSGGSTDTQYF. In DNA form, the CDR3 reads TGTGCCAGTAGTGGGGGTAGCACAGATACGCAGTATTTT.

The chain joins TRBV11-3 to TRBJ1-2; D is perhaps TRBD1 (5 bases). The V and J ends lost 5 bases and 0 bases respectively, with 16 bases between them. The CDR3 consists of 16 residues. Per the germline V gene, CDR1 is SGHNT and CDR2 is YENEEA. The DNA of the CDR3 is TGTGCCAGCAGCCAATGGGGGGAAGGGGCTAACTATGGCTACACCTTC. Its protein is CASSQWGEGANYGYTF.

The rearrangement links TRBV14 to TRBJ2-3; D remains unclear. V was shortened by 1 base and J by 0 bases, with 5 bases between the two germline ends. The CDR3 has 14 amino acids. From germline, CDR1 is SGHDN and CDR2 FVKESK. CDR3 sequence (DNA): TGTGCCAGCAGCCAAGTGACCAGCACAGATACGCAGTATTTT. This encodes CASSQVTSTDTQYF.

The J gene is TRBJ1-3, the V gene TRBV20-1; D unclear. This CDR3 spans 15 amino acids. V was clipped by 2 bases and J by 4 bases, with 15 bases between them. Per germline, CDR1 DFQATT and CDR2 SNEGSKA (reference sequence). In DNA, the CDR3 is TGCAGTGCTAGACTGGCCGGCCCGGCCGGAAACACCATATATTTT. Translation: CSARLAGPAGNTIYF.

The V and J genes are TRBV20-1 and TRBJ1-6; D gene unclear. This CDR3 is built from 15 residues. Trimming left V 3 bases short and J 9 bases short, with 18 bases between. Germline lookup yields CDR1 DFQATT and CDR2 SNEGSKA (reference sequence). CDR3 amino acids: CSAREQRGPPSPLHF. Here the CDR3 DNA reads TGCAGTGCTAGGGAACAACGCGGACCTCCTTCACCCCTCCACTTT.

The gene calls are TRBV7-9 and TRBJ1-4, with D possibly TRBD1 on 6 matching bases. With 7 bases removed from V and 3 bases from J, the gap between germline ends came to 15 bases. Germline CDR1 SEHNR, CDR2 FQNEAQ (reference sequence). This CDR3 spans 15 amino acids. In DNA, the CDR3 is TGTGCCAGCACGAGGGGGGGATCAGCTAATGAAAAACTGTTTTTT. Translation gives CASTRGGSANEKLFF.

This clonotype came up a few times. This chain joins TRBV20-1 and TRBJ1-6, with 7 bases matching TRBD1. CDR3 length equals 15 residues. With V trimmed by 6 bases and J by 7 bases, 12 bases remained unmatched. The germline CDR1 and CDR2 sequences are DFQATT and SNEGSKA (reference sequence). The CDR3 loop reads CSATQGGRVNSPLHF. Here the CDR3 DNA reads TGCAGTGCCACCCAGGGGGGGAGGGTAAATTCACCCCTCCACTTT.

CDR3 amino acids: CSATYGSYEQYF. In DNA form, the CDR3 reads TGCAGTGCTACTTATGGTTCCTACGAGCAGTACTTC. This sequence joins TRBV20-1 and TRBJ2-7; D is uncertain. CDR1 and CDR2 from the germline V gene are DFQATT and SNEGSKA (reference sequence). The CDR3 runs to 12 residues. Deletions cut 4 bases from V and 1 base from J, with 8 bases between.

This clonotype came up a few times. The chain is built from TRBV7-2 and TRBJ1-2; D is perhaps TRBD1 (5 bases). Germline V CDR1 and CDR2: SGHTA, FQGNSA. The CDR3 is 13 residues long. Between the trimmed V and J ends, which lost 1 base and 10 bases, there was a span of 13 bases. CDR3 loop: CASSLGPGTVYTF. CDR3 DNA sequence: TGTGCCAGCAGCTTAGGACCAGGGACCGTCTACACCTTC.

The V call is TRBV10-3, the J call TRBJ2-5, with D possibly matching TRBD2 (7 bases). Germline V gives CDR1 ENHRY, CDR2 SYGVKD. V lost 3 bases to trimming and J lost 3 bases, with 11 bases between them. This CDR3 region has 14 residues. This chain's CDR3 is CAISDRGGKETQYF. The CDR3 nucleotides are TGTGCCATCAGTGATAGGGGGGGAAAAGAGACCCAGTACTTC.

The chain couples TRBV7-2 to TRBJ2-1; tentatively, D is TRBD1 or TRBD2 (5 bases each). Germline loops: CDR1 SGHTA, CDR2 FQGNSA. Trimming pared 0 bases from V and 10 bases from J, leaving 10 bases between. This CDR3 has 13 amino acids. This CDR3 is CASSLAPGQEQFF. DNA for the CDR3: TGTGCCAGCAGCTTAGCCCCGGGGCAGGAGCAGTTCTTC.

A single count supports this clonotype. The chain combines TRBV5-1 with TRBJ2-7; unclear D gene. Trimming stripped 4 bases from V and 1 base from J, with 12 bases between. This CDR3 is 14 amino acids long. CDR1 SGHRS and CDR2 YFSETQ come from the germline V gene. The DNA for the CDR3 is TGCGCCAGCAGCGAGGACCTACTTTCCTACGAGCAGTACTTC. Its translation is CASSEDLLSYEQYF.